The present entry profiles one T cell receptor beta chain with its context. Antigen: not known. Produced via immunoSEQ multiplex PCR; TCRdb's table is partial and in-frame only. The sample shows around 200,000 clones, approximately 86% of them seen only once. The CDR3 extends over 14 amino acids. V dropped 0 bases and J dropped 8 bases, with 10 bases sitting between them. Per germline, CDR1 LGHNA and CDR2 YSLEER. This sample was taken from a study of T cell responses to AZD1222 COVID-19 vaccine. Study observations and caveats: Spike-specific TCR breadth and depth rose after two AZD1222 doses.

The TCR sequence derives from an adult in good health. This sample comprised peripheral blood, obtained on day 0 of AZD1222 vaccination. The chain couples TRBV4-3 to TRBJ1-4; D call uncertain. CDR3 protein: CASSQDRPNEKLFF. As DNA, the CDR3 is TGCGCCAGCAGCCAAGATCGACCAAACGAAAAACTGTTTTTT.